This TCR beta chain is from a study of blood T cell repertoires in COVID-19. Across the study: Whether acute or convalescent, the COVID-19 samples came from the United States, Italy and Spain. The cDNA or gDNA used as material had been derived from T cells, B-cell-depleted T cells, or PBMCs.

Original methodology: Amplification with reference gene primers provided the estimates of nucleated cell counts. Repertoires were generated with immunoSEQ multiplex PCR, while TCRdb's copy carries only in-frame clones and drops some. The V and J calls and the clone size are those of that table, but D and trimming were determined from the DNA. The sample includes approximately 170,000 clones, approximately 83% seen only once; the top ten take approximately 12%. There are 17 residues in the CDR3. Per the germline V gene, CDR1 is SEHNR and CDR2 is FQNEAQ (reference sequence). J gave up 3 bases and V 5 bases, and 13 bases lay outside the gene matches.

The chain combines TRBV7-9 with TRBJ2-7, with 10 bases that match TRBD1. Sequenced input: peripheral blood. The TCR was taken from a man in his 70s who had recovered from COVID-19. The CDR3 reads CASSHNRGTGAYYEQYF. In DNA form, the CDR3 reads TGTGCCAGCAGCCATAACCGCGGGACAGGGGCCTACTACGAGCAGTACTTC.